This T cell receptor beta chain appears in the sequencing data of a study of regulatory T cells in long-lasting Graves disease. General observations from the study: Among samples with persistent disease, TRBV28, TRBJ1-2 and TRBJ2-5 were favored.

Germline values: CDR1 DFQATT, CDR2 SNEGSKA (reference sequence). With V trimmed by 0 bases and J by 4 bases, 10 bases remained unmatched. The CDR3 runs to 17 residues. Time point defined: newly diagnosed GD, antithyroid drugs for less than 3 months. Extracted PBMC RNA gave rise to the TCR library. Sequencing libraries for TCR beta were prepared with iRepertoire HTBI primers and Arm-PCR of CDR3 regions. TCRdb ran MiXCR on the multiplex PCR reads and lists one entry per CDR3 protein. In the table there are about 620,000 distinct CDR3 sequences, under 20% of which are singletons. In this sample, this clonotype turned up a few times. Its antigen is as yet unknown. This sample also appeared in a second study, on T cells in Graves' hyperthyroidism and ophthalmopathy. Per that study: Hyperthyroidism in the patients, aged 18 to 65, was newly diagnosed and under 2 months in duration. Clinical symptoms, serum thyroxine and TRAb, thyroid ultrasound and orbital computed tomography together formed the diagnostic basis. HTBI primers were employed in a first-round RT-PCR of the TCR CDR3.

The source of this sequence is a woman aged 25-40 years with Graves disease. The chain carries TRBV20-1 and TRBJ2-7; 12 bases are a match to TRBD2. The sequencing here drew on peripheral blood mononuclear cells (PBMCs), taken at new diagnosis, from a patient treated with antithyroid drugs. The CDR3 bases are TGCAGTGCTAGAGACTTACGGACTAGCGGGAATCGGTACGAGCAGTACTTC. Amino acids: CSARDLRTSGNRYEQYF.